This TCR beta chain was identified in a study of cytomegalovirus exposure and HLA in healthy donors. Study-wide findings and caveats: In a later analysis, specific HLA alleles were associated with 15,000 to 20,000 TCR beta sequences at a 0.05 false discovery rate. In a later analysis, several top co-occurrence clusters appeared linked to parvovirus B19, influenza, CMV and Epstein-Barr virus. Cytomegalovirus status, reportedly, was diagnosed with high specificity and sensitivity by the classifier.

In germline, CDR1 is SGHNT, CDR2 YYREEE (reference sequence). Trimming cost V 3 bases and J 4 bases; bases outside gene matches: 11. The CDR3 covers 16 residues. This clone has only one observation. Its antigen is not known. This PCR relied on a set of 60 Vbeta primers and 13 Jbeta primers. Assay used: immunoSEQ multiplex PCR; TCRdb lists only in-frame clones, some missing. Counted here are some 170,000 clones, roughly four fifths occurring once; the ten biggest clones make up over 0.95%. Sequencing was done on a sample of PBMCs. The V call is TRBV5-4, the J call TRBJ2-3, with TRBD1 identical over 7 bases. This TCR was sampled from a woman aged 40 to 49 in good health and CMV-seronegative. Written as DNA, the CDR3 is TGTGCCAGCAGCTACGCGGGTCGGCAGGGGGCAGATACGCAGTATTTT. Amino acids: CASSYAGRQGADTQYF.